This TCR beta chain was obtained from a study of sequential checkpoint blockade in melanoma. Study in general: Maintenance nivolumab came after either treatment sequence.

Clones were read by immunoSEQ multiplex PCR, and TCRdb kept only the in-frame ones, dropping some. The sample consists of about 40,000 clones, about nine tenths of them appearing once. Germline V gene data show CDR1 as SGHTA and CDR2 as FQGNSA. The CDR3 spans 16 residues. V shed 5 bases and J 3 bases; nucleotides not matched to a gene: 10. Treatment described: randomized to nivolumab then ipilimumab (arm A) or the reverse (arm B). Live CD3+CD8+ CD19− CD56− cells were sorted from PBMCs. The TCR originated in a human donor with melanoma. The chain employs TRBV7-2 and TRBJ2-3, with TRBD2 matching 8 bases. The sample was CD8+ T cells sorted from blood (inferred from file names), taken from a patient given nivolumab and ipilimumab in sequence. As DNA, the CDR3 is TGTGCCAGCAGCCCAACAGCGGGAGTAGGGACAGATACGCAGTATTTT. This encodes CASSPTAGVGTDTQYF.